This T cell receptor (beta chain) was sequenced for a study of T-cell memory formation after mild COVID-19. This clonotype was found a few times. Constant-segment primers and 5'RACE yielded cDNA libraries for TCR alpha and TCR beta, each carrying sample barcodes and UMIs. MiXCR was run by TCRdb on the 5' RACE reads, yielding one entry per CDR3 protein. In the table there are roughly 130,000 distinct CDR3 sequences, about 17% of which are singletons. The specimen sequenced was PBMCs or a T cell subset sorted from them (not recorded which). The clonotype was recovered from a man younger than 30 who had mild COVID-19 (a few samples of this study predate the infection). Cell type and time point are not known.

In nucleotides, the CDR3 is TGTGCCACCAGCAGAGGGGTCGGACAGGGGGATGAAAAACTGTTTTTT. This sequence encodes CATSRGVGQGDEKLFF. V usage is TRBV15 and J usage is TRBJ1-4; 10 bases line up with TRBD1. The CDR3 sequence is 16 residues long. Trimming cost V 1 base and J 6 bases; bases outside gene matches: 5. CDR1 and CDR2 (germline): LNHNV, YYDKDF (reference sequence).